A selection of T cell receptor beta chains follows, all from one sample in a study of shared clonotypes between healthy human individuals. Only in-frame clones appear in the TCRdb table, and some are missing; sequencing was by immunoSEQ multiplex PCR. The table shows about 2 million clones, with 85% to 95% occurring only once. The sample comprised naive CD4+ T cells sorted from blood. Source of these receptors: a man aged 18 to 30 in good health. Both conserved end residues are part of each CDR3. A D gene is named only where the DNA matches it firmly. Clone sizes are given selectively: once, few, many, or a class where the clone is expanded.

d_gene,v_gene,abundance,j_gene,CDR3nt,CDR3aa
TRBD1,TRBV18,-,TRBJ2-5,TGTGCCAGCTCCCTCAGGACAGGCCAAGAGACCCAGTACTTC,CASSLRTGQETQYF
-,TRBV5-1,-,TRBJ2-6,TGCGCCAGCGGGGAGGCAGGGGCCAACGTCCTGACTTTC,CASGEAGANVLTF
-,TRBV30,-,TRBJ1-2,TGTGCCTGGAGTTTTCAGGGAGTAACTGGCTACACCTTC,CAWSFQGVTGYTF
-,TRBV30,-,TRBJ2-1,TGTGCCTGGAGTCATGGCGGGACATACAATGAGCAGTTCTTC,CAWSHGGTYNEQFF
-,TRBV25-1,-,TRBJ2-2,TGTGCCAGCAGTGAATCCCACTGGGGCATCAGGGAGCTGTTTTTT,CASSESHWGIRELFF
-,TRBV5-1,-,TRBJ1-6,TGCGCCAGCAGTCGCGACAGTATTAATTCACCCCTCCACTTT,CASSRDSINSPLHF
-,TRBV19,-,TRBJ2-7,TGTGCCAGTAGCCGGGACGGGGGAACCTACGAGCAGTACTTC,CASSRDGGTYEQYF
-,TRBV6-4,-,TRBJ1-2,TGTGCCAGGAATGTCAGGGGTAATCACTATGGCTACACCTTC,CARNVRGNHYGYTF
-,TRBV6-5,-,TRBJ2-1,TGTGCCAGCAGGGCATTAGTATCCGGTGAGCAGTTCTTC,CASRALVSGEQFF
TRBD2,TRBV11-2,-,TRBJ2-7,TGTGCCAGCAGCTTAGCGGCTAGCGGGGGGGCCCTTGGCGAGCAGTACTTC,CASSLAASGGALGEQYF
TRBD1,TRBV29-1,once,TRBJ2-5,TGCAGCGGTAACAGGGGTCCAGAGACCCAGTACTTC,CSGNRGPETQYF
TRBD1,TRBV18,-,TRBJ2-7,TGTGCCAGCTCTTTGGACAGGGCATCCTACGAGCAGTACTTC,CASSLDRASYEQYF
TRBD1,TRBV5-8,-,TRBJ1-1,TGTGCCAGCAGCTGGAACGAGGGACAGGGGATAGACACTGAAGCTTTCTTT,CASSWNEGQGIDTEAFF
-,TRBV6-5,once,TRBJ2-5,TGTGCCAGCAGAAGGGTGGGAGAGACCCAGTACTTC,CASRRVGETQYF
-,TRBV5-1,once,TRBJ1-4,TGCGCCAGCAGCTTGGGTAACAATGAAAAACTGTTTTTT,CASSLGNNEKLFF
TRBD2,TRBV6-5,-,TRBJ2-1,TGTGCCAGCAGTTCTCTAGCGGGAACCTCCTACAATGAGCAGTTCTTC,CASSSLAGTSYNEQFF
-,TRBV19,-,TRBJ1-1,TGTGCCAGTAGTCCGATTAACTACAGGAGGGGCACTGAAGCTTTCTTT,CASSPINYRRGTEAFF
TRBD1,TRBV18,-,TRBJ2-7,TGTGCCAGCTCGCGCTCGGGACAGGGGTCCTACGAGCAGTACTTC,CASSRSGQGSYEQYF
-,TRBV30,-,TRBJ2-1,TGTGCCTGGAGTGAGGTTTACAATGAGCAGTTCTTC,CAWSEVYNEQFF
TRBD2,TRBV7-6,-,TRBJ2-1,TGTGCCAGCAGTTCCGGGACTAGCGGGCGCCACAATGAGCAGTTCTTC,CASSSGTSGRHNEQFF
TRBD2,TRBV11-2,once,TRBJ2-5,TGTGCCAGCAGCCCGCGGTGGAGCGGGAGCGAGACCCAGTACTTC,CASSPRWSGSETQYF
TRBD2,TRBV2,-,TRBJ2-3,TGTGCCAGCAGCGAGGGACTAGCGGGGGGGCGAGATACGCAGTATTTT,CASSEGLAGGRDTQYF
TRBD1,TRBV19,-,TRBJ2-7,TGTGCCAGTAGTACGACAGGGCTCAACGAGCAGTACTTC,CASSTTGLNEQYF
TRBD2,TRBV18,-,TRBJ2-7,TGTGCCAGCTCAATCGGACTAGCGAGCGAGCAGTACTTC,CASSIGLASEQYF
-,TRBV19,-,TRBJ2-1,TGTGCCAGTAGTATTCAGGTAGGGGCGCGATACAATGAGCAGTTCTTC,CASSIQVGARYNEQFF
TRBD1,TRBV4-1,-,TRBJ2-7,TGCGCCAGCAGCCAAGTTATCGGGACAGGGGGCAGCGAGCAGTACTTC,CASSQVIGTGGSEQYF
-,TRBV6-1,-,TRBJ1-3,TGTGCCAGCTCCCCGGCGAGCACCATATATTTT,CASSPASTIYF
TRBD2,TRBV6-9,-,TRBJ2-3,TGTGCCAGCAGCCTCGGGGGACTACACGGTACAGATACGCAGTATTTT,CASSLGGLHGTDTQYF
TRBD2,TRBV4-1,-,TRBJ2-7,TGCGCCAGCAGCCCCGTCGGTTGGGCGGGACTAGCGGGAGGGCCATTTGCCGAGCAGTACTTC,CASSPVGWAGLAGGPFAEQYF
-,TRBV6-1,-,TRBJ1-1,TGTGCCAGCAGTGAAATCACACTAAACACTGAAGCTTTCTTT,CASSEITLNTEAFF
-,TRBV18,-,TRBJ2-2,TGTGCCAGCTCACCAAGTGCCGGGGAGCTGTTTTTT,CASSPSAGELFF
-,TRBV5-1,-,TRBJ2-7,TGCGCCAGCAGCTTGACAGGAGGCGAGCAGTACTTC,CASSLTGGEQYF
-,TRBV6-1,-,TRBJ1-2,TGTGCCAGCAGTGAAGCCGGGATTAGGGATGGCTACACCTTC,CASSEAGIRDGYTF
-,TRBV5-6,many,TRBJ1-1,TGTGCCAGCAGCCCAACCGGGACACAGGTTAGGGCTTTCTTT,CASSPTGTQVRAFF
-,TRBV18,once,TRBJ2-2,TGTGCCAGCTCAGCACACGGACGACCCTTTACGAACACCGGGGAGCTGTTTTTT,CASSAHGRPFTNTGELFF
TRBD1,TRBV6-5,-,TRBJ2-7,TGTGCCAGCAGTCGTGGGACAGACTACGAGCAGTACTTC,CASSRGTDYEQYF
TRBD1,TRBV27,-,TRBJ2-3,TGTGCCAGCACCCGGGACAGGGCCACAGATACGCAGTATTTT,CASTRDRATDTQYF
TRBD2,TRBV5-4,-,TRBJ2-1,TGTGCCAGCAGGAGACTAGCGGGAGGCCACAACAATGAGCAGTTCTTC,CASRRLAGGHNNEQFF